This note documents a single TCR beta chain sequence. Its antigen remains unknown. Germline-derived CDR1 and CDR2 are GTSNPN and SVGIG (reference sequence). V dropped 2 bases and J dropped 10 bases, with 21 bases sitting between them. This CDR3 spans 16 amino acids. Sequencing was performed with immunoSEQ multiplex PCR; in TCRdb, only in-frame clones are kept and a portion is missing. The sample includes 43,000 or so clones, about 90% seen only once; the top ten take 30% to 45%. The entry originates in a study of T cell responses to AZD1222 COVID-19 vaccine. The study's findings and limits: Mapped onto spike, vaccine-associated CD4 TCRs spanned it and were dominant at 160-218 and 743-854. Rises in breadth and depth of Spike-specific TCRs came after two AZD1222 doses. There were mostly white British donors and more females than males, and clonal diversity was possibly underestimated.

The sample consisted of peripheral blood, taken 28 days after the second AZD1222 dose. The J gene is TRBJ1-6, the V gene TRBV30; no definite D call. The receptor comes from an adult who received the AZD1222 COVID-19 vaccine. The CDR3 DNA is TGTGCCTGGAGTTGGTATCGGGAGGGCGTCAGGTCACCCCTCCACTTT. Amino acids: CAWSWYREGVRSPLHF.